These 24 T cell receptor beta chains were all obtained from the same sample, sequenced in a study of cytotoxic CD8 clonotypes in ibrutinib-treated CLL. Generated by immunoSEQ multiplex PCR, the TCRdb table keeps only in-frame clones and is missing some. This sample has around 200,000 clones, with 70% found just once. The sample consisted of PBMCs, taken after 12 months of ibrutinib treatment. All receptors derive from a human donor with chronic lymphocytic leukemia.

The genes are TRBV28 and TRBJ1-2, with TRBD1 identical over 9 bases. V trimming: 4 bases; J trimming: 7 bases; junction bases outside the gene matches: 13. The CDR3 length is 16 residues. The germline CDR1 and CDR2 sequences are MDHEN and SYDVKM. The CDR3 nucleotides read TGTGCCAGCAGTTGGGGGGGACAGGGAAGGAGTAGTGGCTACACCTTC. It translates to CASSWGGQGRSSGYTF.

This CDR3 reads CASSFGGNTGELFF. The DNA of the CDR3 is TGTGCCAGCAGTTTTGGCGGGAACACCGGGGAGCTGTTTTTT. The chain has TRBV28 and TRBJ2-2; D unresolved. Trimming removed 3 bases at V and 1 base at J, with 6 bases between. The CDR3 has 14 amino acids. CDR1 and CDR2 from the germline V gene are MDHEN and SYDVKM.

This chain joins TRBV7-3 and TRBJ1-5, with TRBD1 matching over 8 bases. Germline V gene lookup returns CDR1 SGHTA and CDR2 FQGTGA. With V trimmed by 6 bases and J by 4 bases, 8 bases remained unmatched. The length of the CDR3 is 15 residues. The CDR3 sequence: CASRPGGVVNQPQHF. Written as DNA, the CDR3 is TGTGCCAGCAGGCCAGGGGGCGTAGTTAATCAGCCCCAGCATTTT.

The CDR3 loop is CASSYSRREEKLFF. CDR3 coding DNA: TGTGCCAGCAGTTACTCGAGGAGGGAGGAAAAACTGTTTTTT. This sequence joins TRBV6-5 and TRBJ1-4; D gene unclear. The V and J ends lost 0 bases and 8 bases respectively, with 10 bases between them. The CDR3 extends over 14 amino acids. The V gene's germline CDR1 is MNHEY and CDR2 SVGAGI.

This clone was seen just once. Here the CDR3 DNA reads TGTGCCAGCAGCGTCTATGGGAATGGGCCAGATACGCAGTATTTT. As protein: CASSVYGNGPDTQYF. The chain combines TRBV9 with TRBJ2-3; no firm D call. Germline V lookup: CDR1 SGDLS, CDR2 YYNGEE. Trimming removed 2 bases from V and 4 bases from J, with 14 bases in between. This CDR3 comprises 15 residues.

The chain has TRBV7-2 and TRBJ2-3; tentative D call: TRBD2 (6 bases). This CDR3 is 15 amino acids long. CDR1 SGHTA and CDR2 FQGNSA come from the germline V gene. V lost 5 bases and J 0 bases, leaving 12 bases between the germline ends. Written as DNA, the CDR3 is TGTGCCAGCAGCGCACCGGGACTTAGCACAGATACGCAGTATTTT. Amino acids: CASSAPGLSTDTQYF. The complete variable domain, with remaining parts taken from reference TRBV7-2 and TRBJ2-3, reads GAGVSQSPSNKVTEKGKDVELRCDPISGHTALYWYRQSLGQGLEFLIYFQGNSAPDKSGLPSDRFSAERTGGSVSTLTIQRTQQEDSAVYLCASSAPGLSTDTQYFGPGTRLTVL.

CDR3 sequence: CASSESRLAGGPMKETQYF. The CDR3 DNA sequence: TGCGCCAGCAGTGAGTCCCGGCTAGCGGGAGGGCCGATGAAAGAGACCCAGTACTTC. The chain links TRBV10-2 to TRBJ2-5, with 12 bases aligning to TRBD2. CDR1 and CDR2 from the germline V gene are WSHSY and SAAADI. This CDR3 comprises 19 residues. The V gene end was trimmed by 0 bases and the J gene end by 3 bases; junction bases not matched to a gene: 11.

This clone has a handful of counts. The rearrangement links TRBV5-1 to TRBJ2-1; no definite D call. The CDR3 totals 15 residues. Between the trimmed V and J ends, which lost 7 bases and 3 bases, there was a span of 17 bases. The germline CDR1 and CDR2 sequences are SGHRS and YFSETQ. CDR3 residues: CASGRTAVGYNEQFF. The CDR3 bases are TGCGCCAGCGGAAGGACGGCAGTTGGCTACAATGAGCAGTTCTTC.

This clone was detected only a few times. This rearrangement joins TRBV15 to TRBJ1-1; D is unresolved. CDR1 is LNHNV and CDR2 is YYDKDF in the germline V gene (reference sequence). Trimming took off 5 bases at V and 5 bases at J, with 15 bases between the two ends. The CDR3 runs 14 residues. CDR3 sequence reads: CATSYETMVTEAFF. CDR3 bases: TGTGCCACCAGCTACGAAACAATGGTGACTGAAGCTTTCTTT.

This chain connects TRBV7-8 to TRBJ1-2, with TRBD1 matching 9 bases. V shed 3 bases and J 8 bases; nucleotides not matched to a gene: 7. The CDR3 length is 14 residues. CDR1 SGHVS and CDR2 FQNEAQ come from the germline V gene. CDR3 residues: CASSLAGTGQGYTF. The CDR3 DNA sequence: TGTGCCAGCAGCTTGGCCGGGACAGGGCAAGGCTACACCTTC.

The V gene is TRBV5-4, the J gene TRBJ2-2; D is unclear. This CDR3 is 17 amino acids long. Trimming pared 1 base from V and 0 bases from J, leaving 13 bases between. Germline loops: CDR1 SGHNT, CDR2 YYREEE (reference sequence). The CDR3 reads CASSLTQGASNTGELFF. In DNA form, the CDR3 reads TGTGCCAGCAGCTTGACCCAAGGAGCGTCGAACACCGGGGAGCTGTTTTTT.

In DNA, the CDR3 is TGCGCCAGCAGCTTGCAGGGGGCGCGTACCGGGGAGCTGTTTTTT. Residues: CASSLQGARTGELFF. This rearrangement joins TRBV5-1 to TRBJ2-2; TRBD1 matches 8 bases. The germline V gene encodes CDR1 SGHRS and CDR2 YFSETQ. Losses at the gene ends were 1 base for V and 5 bases for J; bases not matched to a gene: 4. The CDR3 spans 15 residues.

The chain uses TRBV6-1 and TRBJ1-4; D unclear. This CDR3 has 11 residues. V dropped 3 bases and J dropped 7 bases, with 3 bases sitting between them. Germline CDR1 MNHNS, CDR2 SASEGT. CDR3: CASSDSEKLFF. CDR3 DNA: TGTGCCAGCAGTGATTCTGAAAAACTGTTTTTT.

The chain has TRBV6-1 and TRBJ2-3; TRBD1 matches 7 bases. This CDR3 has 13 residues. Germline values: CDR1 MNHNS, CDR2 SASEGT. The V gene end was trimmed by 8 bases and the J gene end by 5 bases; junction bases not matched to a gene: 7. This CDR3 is CASPTGSGDTQYF. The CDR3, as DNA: TGTGCCAGCCCGACAGGGTCGGGAGATACGCAGTATTTT.

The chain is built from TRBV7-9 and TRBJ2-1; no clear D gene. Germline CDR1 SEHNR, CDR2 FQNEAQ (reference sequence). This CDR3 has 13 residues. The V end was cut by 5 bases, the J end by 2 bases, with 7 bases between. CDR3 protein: CASSPTTYNEQFF. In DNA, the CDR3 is TGTGCCAGCAGCCCGACCACCTACAATGAGCAGTTCTTC.

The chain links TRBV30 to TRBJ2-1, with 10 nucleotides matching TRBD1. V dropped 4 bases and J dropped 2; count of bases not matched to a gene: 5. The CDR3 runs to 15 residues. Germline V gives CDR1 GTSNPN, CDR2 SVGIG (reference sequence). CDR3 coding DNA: TGTGCCTGGAAGGGACAGGGGCTACCCTACAATGAGCAGTTCTTC. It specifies CAWKGQGLPYNEQFF.

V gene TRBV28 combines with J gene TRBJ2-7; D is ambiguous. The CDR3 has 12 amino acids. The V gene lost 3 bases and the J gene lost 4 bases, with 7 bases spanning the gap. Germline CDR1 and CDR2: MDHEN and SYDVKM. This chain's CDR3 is CASSLEGYEQYF. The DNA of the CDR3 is TGTGCCAGCAGTTTGGAAGGGTACGAGCAGTACTTC.

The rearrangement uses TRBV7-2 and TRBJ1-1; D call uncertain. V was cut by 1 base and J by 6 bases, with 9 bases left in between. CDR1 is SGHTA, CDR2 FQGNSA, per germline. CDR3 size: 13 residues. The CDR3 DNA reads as TGTGCCAGCAGCTTAGTTTTTAGGGCTGAAGCTTTCTTT. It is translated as CASSLVFRAEAFF.

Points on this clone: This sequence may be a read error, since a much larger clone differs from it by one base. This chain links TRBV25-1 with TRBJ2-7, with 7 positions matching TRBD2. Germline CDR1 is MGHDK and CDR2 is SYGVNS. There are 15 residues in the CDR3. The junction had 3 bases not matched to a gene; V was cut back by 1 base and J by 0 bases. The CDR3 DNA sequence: TGTGCCAGCAGTGAATGGGCTAGCGGCTCCTACGAGCAGTACTTC. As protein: CASSEWASGSYEQYF.

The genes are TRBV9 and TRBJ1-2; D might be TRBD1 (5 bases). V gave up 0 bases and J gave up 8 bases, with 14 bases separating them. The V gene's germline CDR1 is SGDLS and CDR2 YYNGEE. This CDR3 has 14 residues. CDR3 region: CASSVGQSRYGYTF. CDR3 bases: TGTGCCAGCAGCGTAGGACAGTCACGCTACGGCTACACCTTC.

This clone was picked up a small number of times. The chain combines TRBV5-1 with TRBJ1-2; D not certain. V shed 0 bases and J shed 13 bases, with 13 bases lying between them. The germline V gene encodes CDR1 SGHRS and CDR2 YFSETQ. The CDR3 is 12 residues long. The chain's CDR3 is CASSLEVGPPTF. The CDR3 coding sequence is TGCGCCAGCAGCTTGGAGGTAGGGCCTCCCACCTTC.

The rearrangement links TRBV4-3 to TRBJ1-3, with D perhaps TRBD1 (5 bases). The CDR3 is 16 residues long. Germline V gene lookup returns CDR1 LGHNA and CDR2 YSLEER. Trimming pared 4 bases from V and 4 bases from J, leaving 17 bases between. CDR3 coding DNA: TGCGCCAGCAGCCTCGCACGGGGACCGAAGGGAAACACCATATATTTT. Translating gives CASSLARGPKGNTIYF.

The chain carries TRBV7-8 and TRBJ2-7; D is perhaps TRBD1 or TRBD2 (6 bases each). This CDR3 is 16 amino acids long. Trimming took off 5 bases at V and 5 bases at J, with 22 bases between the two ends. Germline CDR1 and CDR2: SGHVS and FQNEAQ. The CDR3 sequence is CASSLRGGRTQNEQYF. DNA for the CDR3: TGTGCCAGCAGCCTGCGAGGGGGGAGGACCCAGAACGAGCAGTACTTC.

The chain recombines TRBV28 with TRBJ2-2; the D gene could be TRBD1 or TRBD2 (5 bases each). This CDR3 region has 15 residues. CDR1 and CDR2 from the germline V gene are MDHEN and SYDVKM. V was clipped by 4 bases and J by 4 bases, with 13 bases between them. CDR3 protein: CASSSLSGTTGELFF. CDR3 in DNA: TGTGCCAGCAGTTCCCTCTCGGGGACCACCGGGGAGCTGTTTTTT.